These 20 T cell receptor beta chains originate from one sample sequenced in a study of neurological immune-mediated disorders. TCRdb independently ran MiXCR on the 5' RACE reads; one entry per CDR3 protein. The table shows some 100,000 distinct CDR3 sequences, with 13% occurring only once. The time point was: longitudinal time-point 2. Sequencing was performed on PBMCs. The source of these receptors is a female donor with HTLV-1-associated myelopathy (HAM/TSP).

This clonotype was detected many times. V gene TRBV20-1 combines with J gene TRBJ2-5; D not resolved. CDR1 DFQATT and CDR2 SNEGSKA come from the germline V gene (reference sequence). This CDR3 is built from 14 residues. V was shortened by 6 bases and J by 1 base, with 15 bases between the two germline ends. CDR3 loop: CSARSNTGQETQYF. CDR3 in DNA: TGCAGTGCCCGATCCAACACCGGCCAAGAGACCCAGTACTTC.

This clonotype was detected ten times or more. The J gene is TRBJ2-3, the V gene TRBV6-2 or TRBV6-3, with a tentative D call TRBD1 (7 bases). V lost 5 bases, J lost 6 bases, and 24 bases lay in between. Germline V gene data show CDR1 as MNHEY and CDR2 as SVGEGT. The CDR3 covers 17 residues. CDR3 sequence reads: CASSLFSRRGLGDTQYF. CDR3 DNA: TGTGCCAGCAGTCTATTTTCGCGGAGGGGGCTAGGGGATACGCAGTATTTT.

This clonotype was found many times. The gene calls are TRBV5-1 and TRBJ1-1, with D perhaps matching TRBD1 (6 bases). Germline lookup yields CDR1 SGHRS and CDR2 YFSETQ. Trimming shortened V by 4 bases and J by 1 base, and 8 bases separated the two germline ends. This CDR3 is 13 amino acids long. In nucleotides, the CDR3 is TGCGCCAGCAGCCAGACAGGGAACACTGAAGCTTTCTTT. It translates to CASSQTGNTEAFF.

At least ten counts were recorded for this clonotype. The CDR3 loop is CASSLGTPGANVLTF. CDR3 bases: TGCGCCAGCAGCTTGGGGACACCCGGGGCCAACGTCCTGACTTTC. This chain links TRBV5-1 with TRBJ2-6; D is possibly TRBD1 (5 bases). Per germline, CDR1 SGHRS and CDR2 YFSETQ. This CDR3 has 15 amino acids. Trimming removed 0 bases from V and 4 bases from J, with 8 bases in between.

This clonotype was counted at least ten times. The chain links TRBV5-1 to TRBJ2-3; 8 positions agree with TRBD1. The CDR3 sequence is 13 residues long. CDR1 and CDR2 from the germline V gene are SGHRS and YFSETQ. V was pared by 2 bases and J by 5 bases, with 1 base of the junction left unmatched. CDR3 in amino acids: CASSLQGEDTQYF. The CDR3, as DNA: TGCGCCAGCAGCTTACAGGGGGAAGATACGCAGTATTTT.

This clonotype was counted many times. The chain combines TRBV9 with TRBJ2-7; D possibly corresponds to TRBD2 (6 bases). Germline lookup yields CDR1 SGDLS and CDR2 YYNGEE. V lost 0 bases to trimming and J lost 1 base, with 8 bases between them. The CDR3 loop spans 14 amino acids. In nucleotides, the CDR3 is TGTGCCAGCAGCGTAGGGCGGGATTCCTACGAGCAGTACTTC. Its translation is CASSVGRDSYEQYF.

This clonotype occurred many times. This sequence joins TRBV5-1 and TRBJ2-3, with D perhaps TRBD1 or TRBD2 (6 bases each). CDR1 and CDR2 (germline): SGHRS, YFSETQ. With 0 bases removed from V and 2 bases from J, the gap between germline ends came to 10 bases. CDR3 size: 15 residues. CDR3 protein: CASSLVQGLTDTQYF. The DNA for the CDR3 is TGCGCCAGCAGCTTGGTACAGGGACTCACAGATACGCAGTATTTT.

Many counts were recorded for this clonotype. V usage is TRBV5-1 and J usage is TRBJ2-7, with 9 bases identical to TRBD1. After removal of 7 bases from V and 4 bases from J, the junction contained 12 bases not matched to a gene. Germline-derived CDR1 and CDR2 are SGHRS and YFSETQ. CDR3 length: 15 residues. The CDR3 DNA is TGCGCCAGCGCCATCCGACAGGGGGGTGGATACGAGCAGTACTTC. Its translation: CASAIRQGGGYEQYF.

The chain combines TRBV10-3 with TRBJ2-7; 8 bases are shared with TRBD1. Losses at the gene ends were 10 bases for V and 0 bases for J; bases not matched to a gene: 8. The CDR3 is made up of 14 amino acids. The germline gives CDR1 ENHRY, CDR2 SYGVKD. The CDR3 is CATLAGGNSYEQYF. In nucleotides, the CDR3 is TGTGCCACCTTAGCAGGGGGCAACTCCTACGAGCAGTACTTC.

This clonotype was recorded at least ten times. CDR3 bases: TGCGCCAGCAGCTTGGCGGTAGTGATGAATGAGCAGTTCTTC. This codes for CASSLAVVMNEQFF. V and J are TRBV5-1 and TRBJ2-1; D not certain. The V gene lost 0 bases and the J gene lost 7 bases, with 11 bases spanning the gap. Germline loops: CDR1 SGHRS, CDR2 YFSETQ. This CDR3 has 14 amino acids.

This clonotype has ten or more counts. The chain has TRBV10-1 and TRBJ2-7; 7 bases agree with TRBD2. V was pared by 0 bases and J by 5 bases, with 4 bases of the junction left unmatched. CDR1 WNHNN and CDR2 SYGVQD come from the germline V gene (reference sequence). This CDR3 comprises 14 residues. CDR3 nucleotides: TGCGCCAGCAGTGAGTCTCGCGGGGGAGACGAGCAGTACTTC. This codes for CASSESRGGDEQYF.

This clonotype was counted many times. The chain combines TRBV12-3 or TRBV12-4 with TRBJ1-2; no clear D gene. This CDR3 comprises 13 residues. Trimming left V 6 bases short and J 8 bases short, with 16 bases between. Here the CDR3 DNA reads TGTGCCAGCAGGGTGCTACAAGGGTCCGGCTACACCTTC. Protein: CASRVLQGSGYTF.

The chain combines TRBV7-2 with TRBJ1-2; D may be TRBD1 (5 bases). Deletions cut 3 bases from V and 0 bases from J, with 11 bases between. Germline V CDR1 and CDR2: SGHTA, FQGNSA. This CDR3 comprises 15 residues. The CDR3 is CASSFGGNTNYGYTF. CDR3 nucleotide sequence: TGTGCCAGCAGCTTCGGGGGGAATACTAACTATGGCTACACCTTC.

In its sample, this clonotype was seen many times. This chain uses TRBV5-1 with TRBJ2-5; D call uncertain. This CDR3 is built from 13 residues. V lost 2 bases to trimming and J lost 5 bases, with 10 bases between them. Germline V gives CDR1 SGHRS, CDR2 YFSETQ. In DNA, the CDR3 is TGCGCCAGCAGCTTAGGCCAGAGGGAGACCCAGTACTTC. As protein: CASSLGQRETQYF.

The chain links TRBV28 to TRBJ1-5, with D uncertain. The CDR3 length is 13 residues. The V end was cut by 3 bases, the J end by 9 bases, with 12 bases between. The germline V gene has CDR1 MDHEN and CDR2 SYDVKM. Here the CDR3 DNA reads TGTGCCAGCAGTTTTGGTGTTCCCGGGCCCCAGCATTTT. It encodes CASSFGVPGPQHF.

This clonotype was counted many times. The chain carries TRBV5-5 and TRBJ2-2; either TRBD1 or TRBD2 may fit D (6 bases each). V lost 3 bases and J 3 bases, leaving 15 bases between the germline ends. CDR3 length equals 16 residues. From germline, CDR1 is SGHKS and CDR2 YYEKEE (reference sequence). Here the CDR3 DNA reads TGTGCCAGCAGCTGGAAGGGGGGATTACACACCGGGGAGCTGTTTTTT. Encoded protein: CASSWKGGLHTGELFF.

Many counts were recorded for this clonotype. The CDR3 nucleotides are TGTGCCAGCAGCCCCGGACAGGGTGTTGGCTACACCTTC. This translates into CASSPGQGVGYTF. The chain joins TRBV28 to TRBJ1-2, with 8 nucleotides matching TRBD1. Germline V gene sequence: CDR1 MDHEN, CDR2 SYDVKM. V was clipped by 6 bases and J by 7 bases; unmatched bases: 7. The CDR3 spans 13 residues.

This clonotype was observed many times. This rearrangement joins TRBV5-1 to TRBJ1-2; the match to TRBD1 covers 10 bases. Trimming cost V 0 bases and J 6 bases; bases outside gene matches: 8. CDR1 SGHRS and CDR2 YFSETQ come from the germline V gene. CDR3 length: 16 residues. The CDR3 nucleotides read TGCGCCAGCAGCTTGGCCGACAGGGGGCGTATCCATGGCTACACCTTC. Encoded protein: CASSLADRGRIHGYTF.

V gene TRBV5-1 combines with J gene TRBJ2-3; 8 bases line up with TRBD2. V gave up 7 bases and J gave up 0 bases; unmatched junction bases: 13. Germline assignment: CDR1 SGHRS and CDR2 YFSETQ. The CDR3 extends over 17 amino acids. As DNA, the CDR3 is TGCGCCAGCGCCGGGAGGGCCTCAACCATTAGCACAGATACGCAGTATTTT. Translating gives CASAGRASTISTDTQYF. The full variable domain, its missing parts supplied by reference TRBV5-1 and TRBJ2-3, is KAGVTQTPRYLIKTRGQQVTLSCSPISGHRSVSWYQQTPGQGLQFLFEYFSETQRNKGNFPGRFSGRQFSNSRSEMNVSTLELGDSALYLCASAGRASTISTDTQYFGPGTRLTVL.

This clonotype was seen repeatedly, ten times or more. V and J are TRBV6-6 and TRBJ1-1; D may be TRBD1 (5 bases). V was cut by 7 bases and J by 1 base, with 13 bases left in between. This CDR3 spans 14 amino acids. Germline assignment: CDR1 MNHNY and CDR2 SVGAGI (reference sequence). CDR3 amino acids: CASITTGQNTEAFF. The CDR3 nucleotides are TGTGCCAGCATCACGACGGGGCAGAACACTGAAGCTTTCTTT.